Presented here are 10 T cell receptor beta chains from one specimen sequenced in a study of metastatic and nonmetastatic thyroid tumors. Not a single patient had been given any form of treatment at any point before undergoing thyroid surgery. Using MiXCR, TCRdb re-called clones from the PCR reads. The sample yields roughly 61,000 clones, about 3.8% seen once. Sequencing was done on a sample of blood. The receptors were gathered from a female donor with papillary thyroid cancer or a benign thyroid nodule (not recorded which). Some clones in this sample may be carry-over from other donors' samples.

The V and J genes are TRBV28 and TRBJ2-7; 8 bases agree with TRBD1. The CDR3 spans 14 residues. V shed 5 bases, J shed 3 bases, and the junction held 6 bases outside the gene matches. Germline V gives CDR1 MDHEN, CDR2 SYDVKM. CDR3 amino acids: CASSDPGQVYEQYF. CDR3 nucleotides: TGTGCCAGCAGTGATCCGGGACAGGTCTACGAGCAGTACTTC. The complete variable domain, with remaining parts taken from reference TRBV28 and TRBJ2-7, reads DVKVTQSSRYLVKRTGEKVFLECVQDMDHENMFWYRQDPGLGLRLIYFSYDVKMKEKGDIPEGYSVSREKKERFSLILESASTNQTSMYLCASSDPGQVYEQYFGPGTRLTVT.

In the case of this clone: With a much larger clone just one base away, this may be a read error. This chain links TRBV28 with TRBJ2-3, with TRBD2 matching 13 bases. J gave up 9 bases and V 5 bases, and 8 bases lay outside the gene matches. The CDR3 totals 15 residues. The germline gives CDR1 MDHEN, CDR2 SYDVKM. The DNA for the CDR3 is TGTGCCAGCAGTCCAATTGGACTAGCGGGAGACACGCAGTATTTT. Its protein product is CASSPIGLAGDTQYF.

The table lists this clone with many counts. The chain links TRBV27 to TRBJ1-3; the D gene is possibly TRBD1 (6 bases). Germline V CDR1 and CDR2: MNHEY, SMNVEV (reference sequence). The CDR3 totals 15 residues. The V and J ends lost 4 bases and 0 bases respectively, with 10 bases between them. This chain's CDR3 is CASSSRGPSGNTIYF. The CDR3 DNA sequence: TGTGCCAGCAGTTCCAGGGGACCCTCTGGAAACACCATATATTTT.

This clone showed up many times. The chain is built from TRBV5-6 and TRBJ2-3; D gene ambiguous. CDR1 is SGHDT and CDR2 is YYEEEE in the germline V gene. V was cut by 4 bases and J by 2 bases, with 8 bases left in between. CDR3 length: 13 amino acids. The CDR3 region is CASSPQNTDTQYF. For the CDR3, the DNA is TGTGCCAGCAGCCCACAGAACACAGATACGCAGTATTTT. The whole variable domain, filled in from reference TRBV5-6 and TRBJ2-3, reads DAGVTQSPTHLIKTRGQQVTLRCSPKSGHDTVSWYQQALGQGPQFIFQYYEEEERQRGNFPDRFSGHQFPNYSSELNVNALLLGDSALYLCASSPQNTDTQYFGPGTRLTVL.

This clone has only a few counts. One junction end does not reproduce the germline sequence, and a read error may be involved. V gene TRBV6-5 combines with J gene TRBJ2-7, with TRBD1 matching 7 bases. The CDR3 totals 16 residues. Germline CDR1 and CDR2: MNHEY and SVGAGI. The CDR3 here is CAISYGRGGKTYDQYF. In DNA, the CDR3 is TGTGCCATCAGTTATGGGAGAGGGGGCAAAACCTACGATCAGTACTTC.

Worth noting for this clone: This sequence may be a read error, since a much larger clone differs from it by one base. Other DNA sequences of this sample code for an identical CDR3. V gene TRBV6-1 combines with J gene TRBJ1-5; no firm D call. CDR1 is MNHNS and CDR2 is SASEGT in the germline V gene. Trimming removed 4 bases from V and 0 bases from J, with 13 bases in between. The CDR3 is 16 amino acids. CDR3 residues: CASSGTVECSNQPQHF. The CDR3, as DNA: TGTGCCAGCAGTGGTACTGTTGAATGTAGCAATCAGCCCCAGCATTTT.

This clone was recorded at least ten times. The chain is built from TRBV13 and TRBJ1-2; no clear D. The germline V and J ends were trimmed by 5 bases and 2 bases, with 12 bases remaining between them. CDR3 length: 14 residues. Germline V CDR1 and CDR2: PRHDT, FYEKMQ (reference sequence). This chain's CDR3 is CASSPLTGNYGYTF. CDR3 in DNA: TGTGCCAGCAGCCCCCTTACGGGGAACTATGGCTACACCTTC.

Many counts were recorded for this clone. The V and J genes are TRBV4-1 and TRBJ2-2; no reliable D call. The CDR3 has 12 amino acids. Germline loops: CDR1 MGHRA, CDR2 YSYEKL. Trimming removed 4 bases at V and 8 bases at J, with 8 bases between. CDR3 region: CASSPRMGELFF. The CDR3 coding sequence is TGCGCCAGCAGCCCTAGGATGGGGGAGCTGTTTTTT.

This clone appeared many times. The chain uses TRBV12-3 or TRBV12-4 and TRBJ1-3; 9 bases match TRBD1. J was trimmed by 2 bases and V by 5 bases; bases with no gene match: 1. The CDR3 sequence is 14 residues long. The CDR3 coding sequence is TGTGCCAGCAGTCGGGACAGGGCTGGAAACACCATATATTTT. Amino acids: CASSRDRAGNTIYF.

This clone came up a few times. This sequence joins TRBV29-1 and TRBJ2-2; TRBD2 matches at 8 bases. This CDR3 region has 14 residues. Germline V gene data show CDR1 as SQVTM and CDR2 as ANQGSEA. After removal of 4 bases from V and 6 bases from J, the junction contained 7 bases not matched to a gene. The CDR3 protein is CSVGSGSGSGELFF. As DNA, the CDR3 is TGCAGCGTTGGCAGCGGGAGTGGGTCCGGGGAGCTGTTTTTT.